These T cell receptor beta chains were read from a single sample in a study of chemoradiotherapy in HPV16-positive cancers. Produced via immunoSEQ multiplex PCR; TCRdb's table is partial and in-frame only. The table includes tens of thousands of clones, roughly nine tenths detected once. Sample: blood, taken from a patient who underwent chemoradiotherapy. The receptors were gathered from a human donor with HPV-associated anogenital cancer. Each CDR3 is given with its conserved first and last residue. Fields, in order: J gene, V gene, CDR3 protein.

>TRBJ2-7|TRBV7-9
CASSFDYEQYF
>TRBJ2-6|TRBV6-5
CASRQGAPGANVLTF
>TRBJ2-5|TRBV28
CASSPSGDAISGTQYF
>TRBJ1-2|TRBV27
CASRDSLYYGYTF
>TRBJ2-7|TRBV30
CAWSVGTSGGRGEQYF
>TRBJ2-3|TRBV6-5
CASSYGGLAPEDTQYF
>TRBJ2-1|TRBV2
CASSRDKSYNEQFF
>TRBJ2-7|TRBV7-2
CASSLESTTSIRYF
>TRBJ1-1|TRBV11-1
CASSLLPGQVNTEAFF
>TRBJ1-2|TRBV29-1
CSVEDIGFGYTF
>TRBJ2-7|TRBV7-8
CASSLALGQGERSYEQYF
>TRBJ1-1|TRBV5-1
CASSSINPDTEAFF
>TRBJ2-4|TRBV5-5
CASSLAGLAGNKNIQYF
>TRBJ2-2|TRBV7-3
CASSLMPGGAVGELFF
>TRBJ1-4|TRBV27
CASSLSGATNEKLFF
>TRBJ2-7|TRBV9
CASSVDTDYEQYF
>TRBJ1-5|TRBV5-1
CASSLAGNQPQHF
>TRBJ2-3|TRBV4-1
CASSQEQGALSTDTQYF
>TRBJ2-1|TRBV7-7
CASSPTSGGAHEQFF
>TRBJ1-4|TRBV5-1
CASSAGTGGGKLFF
>TRBJ2-1|TRBV27
CASSLIRGNEQFF
>TRBJ2-1|TRBV5-4
CASRSGLAGGNNEQFF
>TRBJ2-7|TRBV11-3
CASSPRDTYEQYF
>TRBJ2-1|TRBV9
CASSPRQGGNEQFF
>TRBJ1-1|TRBV6-5
CASSMDGVNTEAFF
>TRBJ2-1|TRBV14
CASSSWMGGREQFF
>TRBJ1-6|TRBV5-1
CASSVYRTANSPLHF
>TRBJ2-5|TRBV28
CASSTLAGARVTQYF
>TRBJ1-2|TRBV4-1
CASSQDRSAGYTF
>TRBJ2-2|TRBV18
CASSPVGTGELFF
>TRBJ1-6|TRBV5-1
CASSLFGLGMTYNSPLHF
>TRBJ1-1|TRBV29-1
CSVDPGQGNTEAFF
>TRBJ1-3|TRBV9
CASSAPQAGNTIYF
>TRBJ1-5|TRBV18
CASSQDRGRQPQHF
>TRBJ2-5|TRBV6-5
CASSYSPGRETQYF
>TRBJ2-3|TRBV27
CASSLSTEGWDTQYF
>TRBJ2-3|TRBV13
CASSLWTSGGTDTQYF
>TRBJ2-5|TRBV9
CASSVGDSTDQETQYF
>TRBJ2-2|TRBV7-8
CAIRRGNTGELFF
>TRBJ2-3|TRBV9
CASIPGDTQYF